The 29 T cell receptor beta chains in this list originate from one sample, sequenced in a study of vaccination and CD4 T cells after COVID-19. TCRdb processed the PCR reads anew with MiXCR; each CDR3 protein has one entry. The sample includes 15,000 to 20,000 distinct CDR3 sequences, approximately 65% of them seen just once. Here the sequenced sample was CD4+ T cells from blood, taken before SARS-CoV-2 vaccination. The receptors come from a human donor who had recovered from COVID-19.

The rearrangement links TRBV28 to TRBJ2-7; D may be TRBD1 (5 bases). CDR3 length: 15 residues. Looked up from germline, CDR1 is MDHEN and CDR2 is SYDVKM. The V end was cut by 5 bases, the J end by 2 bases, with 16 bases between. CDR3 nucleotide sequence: TGTGCCAGCAGTCTCCCTAGACAGCTTACCTACGAGCAGTACTTC. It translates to CASSLPRQLTYEQYF.

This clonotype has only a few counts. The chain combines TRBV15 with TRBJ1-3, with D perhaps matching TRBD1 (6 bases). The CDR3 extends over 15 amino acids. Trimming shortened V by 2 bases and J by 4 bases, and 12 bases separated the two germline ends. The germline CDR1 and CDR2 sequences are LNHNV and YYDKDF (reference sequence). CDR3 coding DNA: TGTGCCACCAGCAGATCAGGGGATTCAGGAAACACCATATATTTT. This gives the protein CATSRSGDSGNTIYF. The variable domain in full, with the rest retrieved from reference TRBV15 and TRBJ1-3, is DAMVIQNPRYQVTQFGKPVTLSCSQTLNHNVMYWYQQKSSQAPKLLFHYYDKDFNNEADTPDNFQSRRPNTSFCFLDIRSPGLGDTAMYLCATSRSGDSGNTIYFGEGSWLTVV.

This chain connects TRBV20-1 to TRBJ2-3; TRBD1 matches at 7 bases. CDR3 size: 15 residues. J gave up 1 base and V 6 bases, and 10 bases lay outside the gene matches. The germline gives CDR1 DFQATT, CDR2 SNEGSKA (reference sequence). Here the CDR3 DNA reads TGCAGTGCCTTGAACAGGGGAGAGGGCACAGATACGCAGTATTTT. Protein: CSALNRGEGTDTQYF.

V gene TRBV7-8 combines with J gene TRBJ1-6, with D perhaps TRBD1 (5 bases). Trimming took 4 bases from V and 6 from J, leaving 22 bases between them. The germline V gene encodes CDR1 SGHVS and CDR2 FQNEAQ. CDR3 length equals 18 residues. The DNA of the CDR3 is TGTGCCAGCAGCTCCCGGCTCAGGGAGACTACGGCTAATTCACCCCTCCACTTT. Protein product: CASSSRLRETTANSPLHF.

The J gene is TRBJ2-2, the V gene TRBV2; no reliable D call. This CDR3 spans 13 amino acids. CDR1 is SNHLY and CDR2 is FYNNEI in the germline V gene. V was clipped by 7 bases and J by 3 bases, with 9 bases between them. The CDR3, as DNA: TGTGCCAGCAATTTTAAGGACACCGGGGAGCTGTTTTTT. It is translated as CASNFKDTGELFF.

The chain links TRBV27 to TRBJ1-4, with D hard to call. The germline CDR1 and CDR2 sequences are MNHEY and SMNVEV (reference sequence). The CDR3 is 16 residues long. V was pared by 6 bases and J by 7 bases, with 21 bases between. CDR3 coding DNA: TGTGCCAGCAGCCATCAACTGGGAGGGTTTAGTGAAAAACTGTTTTTT. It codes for CASSHQLGGFSEKLFF.

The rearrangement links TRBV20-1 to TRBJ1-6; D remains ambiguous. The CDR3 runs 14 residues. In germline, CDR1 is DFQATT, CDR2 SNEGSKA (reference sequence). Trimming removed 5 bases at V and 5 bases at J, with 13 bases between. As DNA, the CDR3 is TGCAGTGCTGCACCCGCGACCAATAATTCACCCCTCCACTTT. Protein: CSAAPATNNSPLHF.

CDR3 in DNA: TGTGCCAGTAGTATTCCCAGCGGGAGGGCCCACAATGAGCAGTTCTTC. Translated: CASSIPSGRAHNEQFF. The chain joins TRBV19 to TRBJ2-1, with 10 positions matching TRBD2. There are 16 residues in the CDR3. V was pared by 3 bases and J by 5 bases, with 7 bases of the junction left unmatched. Germline loops: CDR1 LNHDA, CDR2 SQIVND (reference sequence).

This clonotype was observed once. The CDR3 protein is CSARDPRAGDNEQFF. The CDR3 coding sequence is TGCAGTGCTAGAGACCCCAGAGCGGGAGACAATGAGCAGTTCTTC. This rearrangement joins TRBV20-1 to TRBJ2-1, with 8 bases lining up with TRBD2. CDR3 length: 15 residues. The J segment lost 5 bases and the V segment lost 0 bases, leaving 6 bases of the junction unmatched. The V gene's germline CDR1 is DFQATT and CDR2 SNEGSKA (reference sequence).

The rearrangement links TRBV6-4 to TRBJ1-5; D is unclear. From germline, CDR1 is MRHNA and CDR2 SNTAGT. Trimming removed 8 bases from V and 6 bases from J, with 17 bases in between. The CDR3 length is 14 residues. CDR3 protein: CASLRTLGFQPQHF. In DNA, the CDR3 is TGTGCCAGCCTCCGGACCCTAGGTTTTCAGCCCCAGCATTTT.

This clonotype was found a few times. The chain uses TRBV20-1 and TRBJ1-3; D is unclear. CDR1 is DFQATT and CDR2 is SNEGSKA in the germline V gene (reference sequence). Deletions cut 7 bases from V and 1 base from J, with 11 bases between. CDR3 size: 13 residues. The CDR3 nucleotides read TGCAGTGTGTTCAGAGGATCTGGAAACACCATATATTTT. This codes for CSVFRGSGNTIYF.

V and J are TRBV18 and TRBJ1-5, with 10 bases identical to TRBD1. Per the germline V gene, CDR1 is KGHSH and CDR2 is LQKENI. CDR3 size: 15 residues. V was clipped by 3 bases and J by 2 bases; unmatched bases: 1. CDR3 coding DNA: TGTGCCAGCTCACCGGGGACAGGGGGCAATCAGCCCCAGCATTTT. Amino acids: CASSPGTGGNQPQHF.

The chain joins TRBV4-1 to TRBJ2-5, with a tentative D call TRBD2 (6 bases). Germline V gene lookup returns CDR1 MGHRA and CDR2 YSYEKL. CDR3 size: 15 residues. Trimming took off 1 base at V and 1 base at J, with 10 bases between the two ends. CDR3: CASSQVSSAQETQYF. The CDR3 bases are TGCGCCAGCAGCCAAGTTTCTAGCGCCCAAGAGACCCAGTACTTC.

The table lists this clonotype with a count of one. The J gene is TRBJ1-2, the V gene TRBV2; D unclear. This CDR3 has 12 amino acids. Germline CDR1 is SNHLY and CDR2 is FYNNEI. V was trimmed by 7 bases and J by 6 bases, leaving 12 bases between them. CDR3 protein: CASKFYFNGYTF. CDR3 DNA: TGTGCCAGCAAGTTTTATTTCAATGGCTACACCTTC.

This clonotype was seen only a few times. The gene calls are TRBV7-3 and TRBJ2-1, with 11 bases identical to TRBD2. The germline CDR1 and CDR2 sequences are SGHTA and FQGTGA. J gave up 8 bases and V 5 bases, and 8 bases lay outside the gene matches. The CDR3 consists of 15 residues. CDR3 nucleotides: TGTGCCAGCAGCGATACTAGCGGGAGTTTCCATGAGCAGTTCTTC. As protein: CASSDTSGSFHEQFF.

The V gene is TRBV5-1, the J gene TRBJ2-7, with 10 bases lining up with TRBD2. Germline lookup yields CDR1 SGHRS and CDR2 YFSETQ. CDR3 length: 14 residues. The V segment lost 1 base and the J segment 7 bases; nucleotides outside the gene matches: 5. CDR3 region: CASSLSGRAGEQYF. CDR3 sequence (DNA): TGCGCCAGCAGCTTGAGCGGGAGGGCTGGGGAGCAGTACTTC. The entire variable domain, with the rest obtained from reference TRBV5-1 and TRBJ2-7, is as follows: KAGVTQTPRYLIKTRGQQVTLSCSPISGHRSVSWYQQTPGQGLQFLFEYFSETQRNKGNFPGRFSGRQFSNSRSEMNVSTLELGDSALYLCASSLSGRAGEQYFGPGTRLTVT.

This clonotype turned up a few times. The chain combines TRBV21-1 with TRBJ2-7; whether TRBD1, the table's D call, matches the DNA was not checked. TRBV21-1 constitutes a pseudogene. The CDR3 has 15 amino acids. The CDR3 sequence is CASSKKGTVSYEQYF. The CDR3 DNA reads TGTGCCAGCAGCAAAAAAGGGACAGTCTCCTACGAGCAGTACTTC.

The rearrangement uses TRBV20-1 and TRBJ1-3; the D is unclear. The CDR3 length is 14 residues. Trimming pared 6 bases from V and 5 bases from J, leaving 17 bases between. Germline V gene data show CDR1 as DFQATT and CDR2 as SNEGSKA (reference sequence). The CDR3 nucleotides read TGCAGTGCAAGCGGGAATTTCGCAAGAAACACCATATATTTT. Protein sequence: CSASGNFARNTIYF.

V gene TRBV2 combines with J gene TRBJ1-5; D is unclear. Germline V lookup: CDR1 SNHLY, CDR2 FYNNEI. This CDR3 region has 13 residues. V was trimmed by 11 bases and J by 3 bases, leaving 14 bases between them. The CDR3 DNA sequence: TGTGCCGGAGGACCGAGATACAATCAGCCCCAGCATTTT. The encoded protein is CAGGPRYNQPQHF.

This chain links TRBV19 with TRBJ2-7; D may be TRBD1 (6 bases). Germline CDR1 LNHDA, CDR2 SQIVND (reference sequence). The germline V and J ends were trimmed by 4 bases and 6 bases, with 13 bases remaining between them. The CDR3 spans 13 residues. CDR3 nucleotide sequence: TGTGCCAGTAGTAGCTACAGGGTCGCCGAGCAGTACTTC. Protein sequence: CASSSYRVAEQYF.

CDR3 DNA sequence: TGCAGTGCCGGGACTAGCGGGACTGGGCAGTTCTTC. It specifies CSAGTSGTGQFF. The chain employs TRBV20-1 and TRBJ2-1; 13 positions match TRBD2. The CDR3 totals 12 residues. V lost 6 bases and J lost 12; bases outside the gene matches: 5. Looked up from germline, CDR1 is DFQATT and CDR2 is SNEGSKA (reference sequence).

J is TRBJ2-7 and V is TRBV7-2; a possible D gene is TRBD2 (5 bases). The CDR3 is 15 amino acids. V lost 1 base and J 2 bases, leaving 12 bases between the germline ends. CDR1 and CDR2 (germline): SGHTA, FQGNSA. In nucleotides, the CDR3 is TGTGCCAGCAGCTTAGAAAATAGCGCCGCCTACGAGCAGTACTTC. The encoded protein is CASSLENSAAYEQYF.

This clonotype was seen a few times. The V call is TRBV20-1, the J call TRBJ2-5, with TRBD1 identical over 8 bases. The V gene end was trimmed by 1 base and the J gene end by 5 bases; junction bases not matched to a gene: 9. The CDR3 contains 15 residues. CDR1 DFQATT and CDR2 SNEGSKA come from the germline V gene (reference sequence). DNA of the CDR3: TGCAGTGCTAGAGGAAACAGGGGGAATCGGGAGACCCAGTACTTC. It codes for CSARGNRGNRETQYF.

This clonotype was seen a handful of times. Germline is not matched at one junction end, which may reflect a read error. The CDR3: CAGSVVRVNEDQPQHF. CDR3 sequence (DNA): TGTGCCGGCAGTGTTGTCAGGGTGAATGAAGATCAGCCCCAGCATTTT. The chain carries TRBV2 and TRBJ1-5, with D perhaps matching TRBD1 (5 bases). Germline V gives CDR1 SNHLY, CDR2 FYNNEI. This CDR3 region has 16 residues.

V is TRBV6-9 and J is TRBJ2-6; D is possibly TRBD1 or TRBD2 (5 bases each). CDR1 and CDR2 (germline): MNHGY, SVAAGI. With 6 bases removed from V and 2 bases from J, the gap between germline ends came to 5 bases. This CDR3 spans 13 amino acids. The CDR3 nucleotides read TGTGCCAGCAGGGGGGCTGGGGCCAACGTCCTGACTTTC. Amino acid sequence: CASRGAGANVLTF.

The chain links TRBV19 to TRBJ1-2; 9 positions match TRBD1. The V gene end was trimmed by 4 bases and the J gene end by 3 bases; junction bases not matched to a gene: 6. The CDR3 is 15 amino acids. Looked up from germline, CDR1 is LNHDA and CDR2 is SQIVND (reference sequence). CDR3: CASSKKGQGDYGYTF. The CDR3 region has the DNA TGTGCCAGTAGTAAAAAGGGACAGGGAGACTATGGCTACACCTTC.

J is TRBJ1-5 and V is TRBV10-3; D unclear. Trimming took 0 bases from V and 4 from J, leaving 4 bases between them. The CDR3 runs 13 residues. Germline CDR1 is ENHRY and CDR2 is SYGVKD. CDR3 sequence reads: CAISESWNQPQHF. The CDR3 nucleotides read TGTGCCATCAGTGAGTCTTGGAATCAGCCCCAGCATTTT.

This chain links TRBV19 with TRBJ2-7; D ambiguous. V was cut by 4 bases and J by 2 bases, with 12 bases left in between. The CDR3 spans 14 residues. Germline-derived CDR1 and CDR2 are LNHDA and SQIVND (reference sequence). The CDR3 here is CASSTSTLTYEQYF. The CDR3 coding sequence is TGTGCCAGTAGTACGTCGACTTTGACCTACGAGCAGTACTTC.

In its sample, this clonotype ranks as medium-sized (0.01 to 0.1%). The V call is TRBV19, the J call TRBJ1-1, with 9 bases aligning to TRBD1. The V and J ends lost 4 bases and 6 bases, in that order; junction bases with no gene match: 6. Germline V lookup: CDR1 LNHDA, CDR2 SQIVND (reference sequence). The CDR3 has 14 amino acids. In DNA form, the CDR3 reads TGTGCCAGTAGTAGGGGACAGGGTACTGCTGAAGCTTTCTTT. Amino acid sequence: CASSRGQGTAEAFF.